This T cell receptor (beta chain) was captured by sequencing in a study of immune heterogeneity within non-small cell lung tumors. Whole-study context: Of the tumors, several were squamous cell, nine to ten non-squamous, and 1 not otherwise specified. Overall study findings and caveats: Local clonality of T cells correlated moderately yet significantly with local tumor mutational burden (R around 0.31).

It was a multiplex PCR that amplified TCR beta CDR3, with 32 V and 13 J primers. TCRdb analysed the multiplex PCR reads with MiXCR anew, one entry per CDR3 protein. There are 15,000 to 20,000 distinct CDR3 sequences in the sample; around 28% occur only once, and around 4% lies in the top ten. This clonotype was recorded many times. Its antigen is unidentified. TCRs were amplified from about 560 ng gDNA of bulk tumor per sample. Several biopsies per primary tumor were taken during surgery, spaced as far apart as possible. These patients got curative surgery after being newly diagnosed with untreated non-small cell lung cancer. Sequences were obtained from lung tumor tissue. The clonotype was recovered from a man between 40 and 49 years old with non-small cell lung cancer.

The CDR3 nucleotides read TGTGCCAGCAGTGAATTTAGGGGCCCAGAGACCCAGTACTTC. Protein: CASSEFRGPETQYF. The J gene is TRBJ2-5, the V gene TRBV25-1; perhaps TRBD1 as D (5 bases). The germline V and J ends were trimmed by 1 base and 4 bases, with 10 bases remaining between them. CDR3 length: 14 residues. Germline V gene lookup returns CDR1 MGHDK and CDR2 SYGVNS.